This T cell receptor beta chain was identified in a study of shared clonotypes between healthy human individuals. Findings and caveats of the study: A few donors had roughly 5.2% of their naive CD4 clonotypes in common. On the whole, naive subsets had larger estimated richness than memory subsets had.

CDR1 SGHRS and CDR2 YFSETQ come from the germline V gene. The CDR3 extends over 17 amino acids. Losses at the gene ends were 0 bases for V and 5 bases for J; bases not matched to a gene: 10. Only in-frame clones appear in the TCRdb table, and some are missing; sequencing was by immunoSEQ multiplex PCR. The repertoire holds 700,000 or so clones, with around 72% as singletons. About this clone itself: Antigen unknown.

The donors were all Caucasian adults (living in Nashville, Tennessee). Material for sequencing was memory CD4+ T cells sorted from blood. The sample's subset: CD45RA-negative fraction. The chain employs TRBV5-1 and TRBJ2-1, with 8 bases fitting TRBD2. This receptor was obtained from a woman aged 25 to 45 in good health. The CDR3 DNA reads as TGCGCCAGCAGCTTGGCCCCGGGGCTAGCGGGCAACAATGAGCAGTTCTTC. Protein sequence: CASSLAPGLAGNNEQFF.